Only one count was recorded for the clone carrying this TCR beta chain. The antigen remains undetermined. V lost 3 bases, J lost 1 base, and 17 bases lay in between. The CDR3 is 17 residues long. Germline lookup yields CDR1 LNHDA and CDR2 SQIVND (reference sequence). CD45RO-negative cells were positively selected for CCR7, leaving out terminally differentiated effector memory CD45RA+ cells. This sample was included in a study of shared clonotypes between healthy human individuals. Study-wide points: In this cohort, only blood was sampled, and tissue repertoires likely differ.

In the authors' methods: Without quality scores, immunoSEQ junctional reads could not be filtered like full-length reads. This table comes from immunoSEQ multiplex PCR, and its TCRdb copy is limited to in-frame clones, with some not included. V and J calls plus clone size are reproduced from that table; the DNA served to infer D and trimming. Of nearly 2 million clones in the sample, roughly 94% are singletons; the top ten hold under 1.5%. The sequence derives from a man between 18 and 29 years old in good health. The rearrangement links TRBV19 to TRBJ2-3, with D possibly matching TRBD1 (5 bases). The sequenced material came from naive CD8+ T cells sorted from blood. Here the CDR3 reads CASSIFGPRDRTDTQYF. CDR3 nucleotide sequence: TGTGCCAGTAGTATCTTCGGACCCAGGGATCGCACAGATACGCAGTATTTT.